This T cell receptor (beta chain) was recovered during a study of blood T cell repertoires in COVID-19. Study-level information: Samples taken during acute and convalescent COVID-19 were collected in the United States, Italy and Spain. The cDNA or gDNA used as material had been derived from T cells, B-cell-depleted T cells, or PBMCs.

CDR3 length: 14 amino acids. CDR1 SGHAT and CDR2 FQNNGV come from the germline V gene. V was trimmed by 3 bases and J by 2 bases, leaving 11 bases between them. Original data processing: Nucleated cell counts were estimated from reference gene primer amplification. Clones were read by immunoSEQ multiplex PCR, and TCRdb kept only the in-frame ones, dropping some. The DNA gave D and trimming, while V, J and clone size come from that table. The sample lists approximately 130,000 clones; roughly four fifths were seen once. The rearrangement links TRBV11-2 to TRBJ2-7; no reliable D call. Sequencing used peripheral blood. This TCR came from a human donor in a cohort sampled during active COVID-19. The CDR3 coding sequence is TGTGCCAGCAGCTTTGGCACAGTGCCCTACGAGCAGTACTTC. Translating it yields CASSFGTVPYEQYF.